This T cell receptor beta chain is from a study of CD8+CD57+ T cells in acquired aplastic anemia. Whole-study context: Yields of DNA that came from sorted CD4+ and CD8+ cells averaged about 3.5 ug.

CDR3 and TCR beta VDJ profiling relied on a genomic DNA template. TCRdb re-analysed the reads in MiXCR, keeping a single row per CDR3 protein. The sample includes 100,000 to 130,000 distinct CDR3 sequences, around 53% of them seen just once. The V end lost 4 bases, the J end lost 5 bases, and 33 bases lay between the germline ends. There are 20 residues in the CDR3. Germline V CDR1 and CDR2: MGHDK, SYGVNS. The sequence derives from a human donor in good health, serving as a control. The chain carries TRBV25-1 and TRBJ2-7, with TRBD2 as a possible D gene (7 bases). The sequencing input was sorted CD4+, CD8+, or CD8+CD57+ T cells (not recorded which) from PBMCs. The CDR3 spells CASSGGGSLSKAGWVDEQYF. The CDR3 coding sequence is TGTGCCAGCAGTGGGGGGGGCAGTTTATCGAAGGCAGGGTGGGTGGACGAGCAGTACTTC.